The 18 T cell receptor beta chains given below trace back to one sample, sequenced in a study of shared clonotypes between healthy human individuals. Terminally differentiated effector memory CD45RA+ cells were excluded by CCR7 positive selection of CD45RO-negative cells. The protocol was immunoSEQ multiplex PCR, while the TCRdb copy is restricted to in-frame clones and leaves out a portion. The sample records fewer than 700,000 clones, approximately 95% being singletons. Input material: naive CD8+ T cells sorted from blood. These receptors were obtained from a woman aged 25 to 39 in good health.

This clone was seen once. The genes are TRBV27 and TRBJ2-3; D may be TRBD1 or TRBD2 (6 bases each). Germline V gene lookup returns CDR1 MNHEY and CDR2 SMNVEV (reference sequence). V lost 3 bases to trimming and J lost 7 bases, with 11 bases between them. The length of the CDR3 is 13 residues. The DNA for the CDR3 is TGTGCCAGCAGTTTGGGGGGCGGTAATACGCAGTATTTT. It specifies CASSLGGGNTQYF.

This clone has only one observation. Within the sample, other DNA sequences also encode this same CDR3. The CDR3: CASSLTGGNTEAFF. Written as DNA, the CDR3 is TGTGCCAGCAGCTTGACAGGGGGCAACACTGAAGCTTTCTTT. The chain employs TRBV28 and TRBJ1-1, with 10 positions matching TRBD1. V shed 6 bases, J shed 2 bases, and the junction held 3 bases outside the gene matches. This CDR3 has 14 amino acids. CDR1 and CDR2 from the germline V gene are MDHEN and SYDVKM.

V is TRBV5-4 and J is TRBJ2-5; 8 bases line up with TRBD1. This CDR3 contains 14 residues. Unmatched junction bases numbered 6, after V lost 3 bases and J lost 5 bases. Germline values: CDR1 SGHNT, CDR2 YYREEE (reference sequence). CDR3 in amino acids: CASSSGQGRETQYF. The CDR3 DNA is TGTGCCAGCAGCTCAGGACAGGGTCGCGAGACCCAGTACTTC.

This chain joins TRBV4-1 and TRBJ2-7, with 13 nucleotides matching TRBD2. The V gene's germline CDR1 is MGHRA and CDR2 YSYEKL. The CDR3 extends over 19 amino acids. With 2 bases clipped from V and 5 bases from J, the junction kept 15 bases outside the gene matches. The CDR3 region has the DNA TGCGCCAGCAGCCAAAAGGATGGGATACCGGGACTAGCGGGACACGAGCAGTACTTC. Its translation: CASSQKDGIPGLAGHEQYF.

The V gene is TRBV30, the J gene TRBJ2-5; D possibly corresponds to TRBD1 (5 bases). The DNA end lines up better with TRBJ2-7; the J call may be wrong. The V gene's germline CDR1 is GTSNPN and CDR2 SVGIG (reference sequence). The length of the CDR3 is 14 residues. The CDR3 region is CAGKPQGTGYEQYF. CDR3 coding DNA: TGTGCCGGCAAACCTCAGGGAACCGGCTACGAGCAGTACTTC.

CDR3 residues: CASSQEPGTSSYSSYNEQFF. In DNA form, the CDR3 reads TGCGCCAGCAGCCAAGAGCCGGGGACTAGCAGTTACAGCTCCTACAATGAGCAGTTCTTC. The gene calls are TRBV4-1 and TRBJ2-1, with 9 bases matching TRBD2. This CDR3 is 20 amino acids long. The V segment lost 0 bases and the J segment 0 bases; nucleotides outside the gene matches: 12. CDR1 and CDR2 (germline): MGHRA, YSYEKL.

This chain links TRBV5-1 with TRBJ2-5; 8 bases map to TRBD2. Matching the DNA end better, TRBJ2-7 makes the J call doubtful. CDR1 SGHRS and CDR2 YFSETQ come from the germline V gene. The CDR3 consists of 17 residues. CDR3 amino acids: CASSSHSGRGGSYEQYF. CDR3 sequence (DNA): TGCGCCAGCAGCTCCCACAGCGGTCGGGGGGGCTCCTACGAGCAGTACTTC.

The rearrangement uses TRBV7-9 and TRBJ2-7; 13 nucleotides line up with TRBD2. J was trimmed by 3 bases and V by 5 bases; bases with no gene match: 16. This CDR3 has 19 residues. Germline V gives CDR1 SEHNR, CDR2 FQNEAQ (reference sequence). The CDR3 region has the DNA TGTGCCAGCAGCCAGACCGAAGGACTAGCGGGAGAAGAGTACTACGAGCAGTACTTC. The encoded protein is CASSQTEGLAGEEYYEQYF.

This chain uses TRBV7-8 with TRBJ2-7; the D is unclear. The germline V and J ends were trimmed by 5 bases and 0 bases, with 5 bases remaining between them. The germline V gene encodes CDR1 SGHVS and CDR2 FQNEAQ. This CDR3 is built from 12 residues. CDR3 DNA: TGTGCCAGCAGCGAGAGCTCCTACGAGCAGTACTTC. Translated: CASSESSYEQYF.

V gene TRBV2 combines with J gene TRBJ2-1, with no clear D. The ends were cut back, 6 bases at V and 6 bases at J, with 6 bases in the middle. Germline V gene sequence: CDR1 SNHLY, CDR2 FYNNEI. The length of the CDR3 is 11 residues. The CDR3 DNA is TGTGCCAGCAGGGTTTTCAATGAGCAGTTCTTC. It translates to CASRVFNEQFF.

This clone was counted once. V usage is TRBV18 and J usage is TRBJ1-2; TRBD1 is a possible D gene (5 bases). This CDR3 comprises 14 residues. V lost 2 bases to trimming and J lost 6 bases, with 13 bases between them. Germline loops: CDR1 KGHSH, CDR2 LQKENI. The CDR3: CASSPRRGGDGYTF. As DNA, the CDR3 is TGTGCCAGCTCACCAAGAAGGGGCGGCGATGGCTACACCTTC.

The CDR3 region has the DNA TGCGCCAGCAGCCAAACAGGGGTTCGGTCACCCCTCCACTTT. The encoded protein is CASSQTGVRSPLHF. V usage is TRBV4-1 and J usage is TRBJ1-6; 7 bases are a match to TRBD1. This CDR3 is 14 amino acids long. CDR1 is MGHRA and CDR2 is YSYEKL in the germline V gene. Germline trimming cut 2 bases from V and 10 bases from J; bases unmatched to any gene: 5.

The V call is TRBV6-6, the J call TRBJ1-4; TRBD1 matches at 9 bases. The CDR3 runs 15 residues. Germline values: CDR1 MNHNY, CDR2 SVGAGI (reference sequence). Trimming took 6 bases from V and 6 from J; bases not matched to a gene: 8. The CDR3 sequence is CASSLPDRGDEKLFF. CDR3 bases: TGTGCCAGCAGCCTCCCGGACAGGGGCGATGAAAAACTGTTTTTT.

CDR3 amino acids: CASSALFTSGSVNTGELFF. The CDR3 nucleotides are TGTGCCAGCAGCGCCCTCTTCACTAGCGGGAGCGTGAACACCGGGGAGCTGTTTTTT. J is TRBJ2-2 and V is TRBV9, with TRBD2 matching 11 bases. Trimming took 3 bases from V and 1 from J; bases not matched to a gene: 11. Germline CDR1 and CDR2: SGDLS and YYNGEE. The CDR3 sequence is 19 residues long.

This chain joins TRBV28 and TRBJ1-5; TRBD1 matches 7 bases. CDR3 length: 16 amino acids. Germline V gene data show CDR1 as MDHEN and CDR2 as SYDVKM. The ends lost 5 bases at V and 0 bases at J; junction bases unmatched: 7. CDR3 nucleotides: TGTGCCAGCAGTCCCGGGACAGAGTATAGCAATCAGCCCCAGCATTTT. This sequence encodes CASSPGTEYSNQPQHF.

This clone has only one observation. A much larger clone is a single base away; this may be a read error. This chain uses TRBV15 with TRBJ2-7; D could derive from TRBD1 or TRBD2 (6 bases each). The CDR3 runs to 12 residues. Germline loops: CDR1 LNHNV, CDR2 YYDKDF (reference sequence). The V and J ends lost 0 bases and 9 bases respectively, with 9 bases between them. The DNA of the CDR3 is TGTGCCACCAGCAGAGAGGGGGGCAGGCAGTACTTC. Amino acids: CATSREGGRQYF.

The CDR3 bases are TGTGCCAGCAGCTTAACCTACCTCGGACTAGTCTTGGCGGACTACGAGCAGTACTTC. Encoded protein: CASSLTYLGLVLADYEQYF. The chain is built from TRBV7-3 and TRBJ2-7; TRBD2 matches at 7 bases. This CDR3 contains 19 residues. Germline CDR1 is SGHTA and CDR2 is FQGTGA. J was trimmed by 3 bases and V by 0 bases; bases with no gene match: 17.

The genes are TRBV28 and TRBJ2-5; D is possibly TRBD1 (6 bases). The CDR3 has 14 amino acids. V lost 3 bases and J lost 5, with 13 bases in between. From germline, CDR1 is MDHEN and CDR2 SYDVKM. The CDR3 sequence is CASSLGRGWETQYF. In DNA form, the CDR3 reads TGTGCCAGCAGTTTGGGCAGGGGATGGGAGACCCAGTACTTC. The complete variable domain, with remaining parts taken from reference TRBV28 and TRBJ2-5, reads DVKVTQSSRYLVKRTGEKVFLECVQDMDHENMFWYRQDPGLGLRLIYFSYDVKMKEKGDIPEGYSVSREKKERFSLILESASTNQTSMYLCASSLGRGWETQYFGPGTRLLVL.